Listed here are 20 T cell receptor beta chains from one sample, sequenced in a study of graft-versus-host responses after intestinal transplantation. These TCRs' antigens remain unknown. Profiling relied on immunoSEQ multiplex PCR, and the TCRdb table lists in-frame clones only, not all of them. The sample consists of more than 95,000 clones, about 90% of them appearing once. The material was unstimulated CD4+ T cells sorted from spleen or lymph node cells, obtained before intestinal transplant. The receptor source for this set is a human donor who received an intestinal transplant.

J is TRBJ2-6 and V is TRBV7-9; no firm D call. CDR3 length: 17 residues. Germline lookup yields CDR1 SEHNR and CDR2 FQNEAQ (reference sequence). Between the trimmed V and J ends, which lost 3 bases and 0 bases, there was a span of 12 bases. Written as DNA, the CDR3 is TGTGCCAGCAGCTTTTCACGGACCGTCTCTGGGGCCAACGTCCTGACTTTC. It translates to CASSFSRTVSGANVLTF.

The CDR3 coding sequence is TGTGCCAGCAGTGAAATCGGTGCGCGGAATGAAAAACTGTTTTTT. Encoded protein: CASSEIGARNEKLFF. The V call is TRBV2, the J call TRBJ1-4; D uncertain. The CDR3 runs 15 residues. Trimming stripped 2 bases from V and 5 bases from J, with 12 bases between. Germline V CDR1 and CDR2: SNHLY, FYNNEI. Full variable domain (missing parts from reference TRBV2 and TRBJ1-4): EPEVTQTPSHQVTQMGQEVILRCVPISNHLYFYWYRQILGQKVEFLVSFYNNEISEKSEIFDDQFSVERPDGSNFTLKIRSTKLEDSAMYFCASSEIGARNEKLFFGSGTQLSVL.

This chain links TRBV7-6 with TRBJ2-1; 12 bases agree with TRBD2. Germline V lookup: CDR1 SGHVS, CDR2 FNYEAQ. The CDR3 is 15 amino acids. With 5 bases clipped from V and 8 bases from J, the junction kept 7 bases outside the gene matches. CDR3 bases: TGTGCCAGCAGCGTCTCTAGCGGGGGGGCGTATGAGCAGTTCTTC. It translates to CASSVSSGGAYEQFF.

The chain combines TRBV11-2 with TRBJ2-7, with D perhaps assigned TRBD1 or TRBD2 (6 bases each). Germline CDR1 is SGHAT and CDR2 is FQNNGV. V was clipped by 2 bases and J by 4 bases, with 12 bases between them. The CDR3 sequence is 14 residues long. The CDR3 DNA follows: TGTGCCAGCAGCTTAAACGGAGGGGGGTACGAGCAGTACTTC. Amino acids: CASSLNGGGYEQYF.

The rearrangement uses TRBV4-1 and TRBJ2-2; 11 bases are shared with TRBD1. Germline V gene lookup returns CDR1 MGHRA and CDR2 YSYEKL. This CDR3 is 15 amino acids long. Germline trimming cut 4 bases from V and 3 bases from J; bases unmatched to any gene: 1. The CDR3 here is CASSRTGGDTGELFF. The CDR3 region has the DNA TGCGCCAGCAGCCGGACAGGGGGCGACACCGGGGAGCTGTTTTTT.

The chain links TRBV6-1 to TRBJ2-7; 7 bases agree with TRBD1. CDR3 length equals 15 residues. Germline V lookup: CDR1 MNHNS, CDR2 SASEGT. The ends lost 6 bases at V and 1 base at J; junction bases unmatched: 9. CDR3 DNA: TGTGCCAGCAGGACTGGGGACAGTGGGTCCTACGAGCAGTACTTC. It is translated as CASRTGDSGSYEQYF.

This chain uses TRBV5-1 with TRBJ2-1; 16 nucleotides line up with TRBD2. Germline V lookup: CDR1 SGHRS, CDR2 YFSETQ. The CDR3 is made up of 16 amino acids. The junction had 6 bases not matched to a gene; V was cut back by 4 bases and J by 8 bases. This chain's CDR3 is CASSLSGTSGRDEQFF. The CDR3 bases are TGCGCCAGCAGCCTATCCGGGACTAGCGGGAGGGATGAGCAGTTCTTC.

This chain links TRBV7-2 with TRBJ2-7; 7 bases are shared with TRBD2. In germline, CDR1 is SGHTA, CDR2 FQGNSA. CDR3 length: 15 amino acids. J gave up 0 bases and V 1 base, and 3 bases lay outside the gene matches. The CDR3 DNA follows: TGTGCCAGCAGCTTAGAGCCTAGCGGCTCCTACGAGCAGTACTTC. It codes for CASSLEPSGSYEQYF.

This chain uses TRBV5-1 with TRBJ2-2; 7 bases are a match to TRBD1. V shed 1 base, J shed 1 base, and the junction held 4 bases outside the gene matches. Germline CDR1 reads SGHRS; CDR2 reads YFSETQ. This CDR3 has 16 residues. The CDR3 reads CASSLIQGRNTGELFF. The CDR3 DNA follows: TGCGCCAGCAGCTTGATACAGGGGAGGAACACCGGGGAGCTGTTTTTT.

DNA of the CDR3: TGTGCCAGCAGAAGGGCGGGTACGTACAATCAGCCCCAGCATTTT. Its protein is CASRRAGTYNQPQHF. The chain couples TRBV28 to TRBJ1-5; D ambiguous. The germline V gene encodes CDR1 MDHEN and CDR2 SYDVKM. The CDR3 spans 15 residues. The V end lost 6 bases, the J end lost 3 bases, and 15 bases lay between the germline ends. Complete variable domain (other parts from reference TRBV28 and TRBJ1-5): DVKVTQSSRYLVKRTGEKVFLECVQDMDHENMFWYRQDPGLGLRLIYFSYDVKMKEKGDIPEGYSVSREKKERFSLILESASTNQTSMYLCASRRAGTYNQPQHFGDGTRLSIL.

The gene calls are TRBV7-2 and TRBJ2-1; 7 nucleotides align to TRBD2. V lost 5 bases and J lost 2; bases outside the gene matches: 9. Germline V lookup: CDR1 SGHTA, CDR2 FQGNSA. The CDR3 covers 16 residues. This chain's CDR3 is CASSEGGLAAYNEQFF. In DNA form, the CDR3 reads TGTGCCAGCAGCGAAGGTGGGCTAGCGGCCTACAATGAGCAGTTCTTC.

As regards this clone: This CDR3 is also generated by other DNA sequences in the sample. The chain employs TRBV5-1 and TRBJ2-3; 11 bases align to TRBD2. Germline V lookup: CDR1 SGHRS, CDR2 YFSETQ. The CDR3 runs 16 residues. J was trimmed by 0 bases and V by 3 bases; bases with no gene match: 3. The CDR3 coding sequence is TGCGCCAGCAGCTGGGGGACTAGCGGAAGCACAGATACGCAGTATTTT. It translates to CASSWGTSGSTDTQYF.

As regards this clone: Other DNA sequences in the same sample also yield this CDR3. The chain links TRBV11-2 to TRBJ1-1, with D unclear. Trimming took 3 bases from V and 2 from J, leaving 7 bases between them. Germline V gene lookup returns CDR1 SGHAT and CDR2 FQNNGV. The length of the CDR3 is 13 residues. The CDR3, as DNA: TGTGCCAGCAGCTTGTACGTCAACACTGAAGCTTTCTTT. This codes for CASSLYVNTEAFF.

The rearrangement links TRBV5-5 to TRBJ1-2; 8 bases match TRBD1. This CDR3 comprises 13 residues. After removal of 0 bases from V and 7 bases from J, the junction contained 2 bases not matched to a gene. CDR1 is SGHKS, CDR2 YYEKEE, per germline (reference sequence). The CDR3 loop reads CASSLVGTGGYTF. CDR3 coding DNA: TGTGCCAGCAGCTTGGTTGGGACAGGTGGCTACACCTTC.

Comment on this clone: Mismatch with germline at one junction end may stem from a read error. V gene TRBV7-7 combines with J gene TRBJ2-5; 8 bases agree with TRBD1. This CDR3 has 13 residues. Per germline, CDR1 SSHAT and CDR2 FNYEAQ (reference sequence). CDR3: CASSSRGQGTQYF. As DNA, the CDR3 is TGTGCCAGCAGCTCCAGGGGGCAAGGGACCCAGTACTTC.

The CDR3, as DNA: TGTGCCAGCAGCCCAGAGGGTACCCGCACAGATACGCAGTATTTT. Its translation is CASSPEGTRTDTQYF. The chain employs TRBV9 and TRBJ2-3; maybe TRBD2 (5 bases). The germline V gene encodes CDR1 SGDLS and CDR2 YYNGEE. CDR3 length: 15 amino acids. V lost 4 bases to trimming and J lost 1 base, with 13 bases between them.

The chain joins TRBV30 to TRBJ2-1, with TRBD2 identical over 14 bases. The ends lost 2 bases at V and 10 bases at J; junction bases unmatched: 7. Germline V gives CDR1 GTSNPN, CDR2 SVGIG (reference sequence). The CDR3 has 15 amino acids. Here the CDR3 DNA reads TGTGCCTGGAGTAATAAAGGACTAGCGGGAGGCGAGCAGTTCTTC. This codes for CAWSNKGLAGGEQFF.

The chain links TRBV6-1 to TRBJ1-5; D unclear. The CDR3 has 12 amino acids. Germline V gene sequence: CDR1 MNHNS, CDR2 SASEGT. V was clipped by 5 bases and J by 8 bases, with 10 bases between them. The CDR3 loop reads CASSSPGEPQHF. The CDR3 bases are TGTGCCAGCAGTTCCCCCGGGGAGCCCCAGCATTTT.

The V and J genes are TRBV6-6 and TRBJ2-7; TRBD1 might be the D (6 bases). CDR3 length equals 16 residues. Germline lookup yields CDR1 MNHNY and CDR2 SVGAGI (reference sequence). Trimming stripped 0 bases from V and 6 bases from J, with 18 bases between. The CDR3 bases are TGTGCCAGCAGTTACTCGACGCGGACTGGACAGAGCGAGCAGTACTTC. It yields the protein CASSYSTRTGQSEQYF.

Here the CDR3 DNA reads TGTGCCAGCTCACCATCCGTCACCGGGACAGGGGGTATTAATCAGCCCCAGCATTTT. It yields the protein CASSPSVTGTGGINQPQHF. The chain couples TRBV18 to TRBJ1-5; 11 bases line up with TRBD1. Germline V lookup: CDR1 KGHSH, CDR2 LQKENI. V shed 2 bases and J 4 bases; nucleotides not matched to a gene: 13. The CDR3 is 19 amino acids.